In this sample, the clone carrying this TCR beta chain turned up many times. Its antigen is as yet unknown. MiXCR, applied by TCRdb to the 5' RACE reads, yields one record per CDR3 protein. Altogether roughly 490,000 distinct CDR3 sequences are present, over 4% being singletons, with the ten largest covering under 4.5%. This sample was included in a study of CD8 T cells in ankylosing spondylitis. General study findings and limits: Those disease-linked clones were CD8+; they were also relatively rare in peripheral blood. A TCR beta motif made of roughly eight highly homologous variants seemed typical of ankylosing spondylitis blood. Earlier studies detected some motif variants in reactive arthritis synovial fluid and blood.

Germline-derived CDR1 and CDR2 are DFQATT and SNEGSKA (reference sequence). The V and J ends lost 0 bases and 7 bases respectively, with 7 bases between them. The CDR3 sequence is 13 residues long. Sequencing was done on a sample of blood, either unsorted or a sorted T cell fraction (not recorded which). The rearrangement joins TRBV20-1 to TRBJ1-6; D gene ambiguous. The TCR comes from a male donor with ankylosing spondylitis. DNA of the CDR3: TGCAGTGCTAGAGATCTGAGAAATTCACCCCTCCACTTT. Amino acid sequence: CSARDLRNSPLHF.